This TCR beta chain is from a study of blood T cell repertoires in COVID-19. About the research overall: The United States, Italy and Spain provided the acute and convalescent COVID-19 samples.

The V and J ends lost 0 bases and 4 bases respectively, with 6 bases between them. Germline CDR1 reads SGHAT; CDR2 reads FQNNGV. This CDR3 has 13 residues. How the authors handled the data: Amplifying reference gene primers gave estimates of nucleated cell counts. Measured with immunoSEQ multiplex PCR; TCRdb has only the in-frame clones, and not every one. V, J and clone size were drawn from that table, and D and trimming were deduced from the DNA. The table records 120,000 or so clones, more than 65% of them present only once. The J gene is TRBJ2-5, the V gene TRBV11-2, with a tentative D call TRBD2 (5 bases). This receptor was taken from an elderly woman with acute or convalescent COVID-19. Sequenced sample: peripheral blood. The CDR3 coding sequence is TGTGCCAGCAGCTTAGAACGGGGAGAGACCCAGTACTTC. It is translated as CASSLERGETQYF. The entire variable domain, with the rest obtained from reference TRBV11-2 and TRBJ2-5, is as follows: EAGVAQSPRYKIIEKRQSVAFWCNPISGHATLYWYQQILGQGPKLLIQFQNNGVVDDSQLPKDRFSAERLKGVDSTLKIQPAKLEDSAVYLCASSLERGETQYFGPGTRLLVL.